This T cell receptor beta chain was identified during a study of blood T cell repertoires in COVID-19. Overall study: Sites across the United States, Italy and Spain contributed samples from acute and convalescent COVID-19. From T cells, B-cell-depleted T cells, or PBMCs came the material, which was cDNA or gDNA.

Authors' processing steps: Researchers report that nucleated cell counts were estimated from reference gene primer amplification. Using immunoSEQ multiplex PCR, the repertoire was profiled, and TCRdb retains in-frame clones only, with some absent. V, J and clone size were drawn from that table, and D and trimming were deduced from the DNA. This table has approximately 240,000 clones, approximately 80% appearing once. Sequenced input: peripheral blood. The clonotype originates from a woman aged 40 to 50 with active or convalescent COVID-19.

The CDR3 DNA follows: TGTGCCAGCAGGGGGGGTCGGTACGAGCAGTACGTC. Translating gives CASRGGRYEQYV. The V gene is TRBV2, the J gene TRBJ2-7; tentatively, D is TRBD2 (6 bases). Deletions cut 6 bases from V and 4 bases from J, with 10 bases between. Germline lookup yields CDR1 SNHLY and CDR2 FYNNEI. The CDR3 sequence is 12 residues long.